This T cell receptor beta chain was sequenced during a study of shared clonotypes between healthy human individuals. Looked up from germline, CDR1 is WNHNN and CDR2 is SYGVQD (reference sequence). The CDR3 contains 15 residues. Trimming took 0 bases from V and 7 from J; bases not matched to a gene: 3. Naive CD8 cells, CD45RO-negative and positively selected for CCR7, excluded terminally differentiated effector memory CD45RA+ cells. The table came from immunoSEQ multiplex PCR; TCRdb's copy has only in-frame clones and leaves some out. The table includes roughly 890,000 clones, more than 85% detected once.

The sequence was collected from a man younger than 45 in good health. Sample: naive CD8+ T cells sorted from blood. The chain has TRBV10-1 and TRBJ2-1; TRBD2 agrees at 10 bases. The CDR3 spells CASSESVAGGNEQFF. The CDR3, as DNA: TGCGCCAGCAGTGAGTCGGTAGCGGGAGGTAATGAGCAGTTCTTC.